Each of the 15 T cell receptor beta chains below was sequenced from the same sample in a study of T-cell reconstitution after alpha-beta-depleted transplantation in children (dated by TCRdb to 2016 to 2017). Library preparation was by PCR. Sequencing was performed on an Illumina HiSeq 2500. To normalize quantification of the TCRbeta repertoire, the TCR libraries were built with molecular barcoding that relied on unique molecular identifiers. The public sequencing data were trimmed at Q25 with fastp and processed into clonotypes with MiXCR by TCRdb, which kept only in-frame beta chains. Entries are consolidated by CDR3 protein sequence, retaining the most common genes and DNA. Recorded for this sample are some 460,000 distinct CDR3 sequences; about 16% of them occurred a single time. The ten most abundant clones make up under 30% of the sample. The label giving this sample's treatment or condition can be read as: allogeneic hematopoietic cell transplantation with graft depleted of TCRalphabeta T cells and CD19 B cells.

The sample consisted of PBMCs, mostly from graft donor cells, taken 360 days after TCRalphabeta/CD19-depleted stem cell transplant. The receptors here all came from a boy in the first two years of life who had a stem cell transplant for Wiskott-Aldrich syndrome, so the T cells may come from the graft donor.

This clonotype appeared a few times. The V gene is TRBV4-3, the J gene TRBJ2-1; TRBD2 matches 8 bases. Germline CDR1 and CDR2: LGHNA and YSLEER. CDR3 length: 15 residues. J gave up 7 bases and V 1 base, and 6 bases lay outside the gene matches. CDR3 residues: CASSQGTSLWNEQFF. The CDR3 DNA reads TGCGCCAGCAGCCAAGGGACTAGCCTCTGGAATGAGCAGTTCTTC.

This chain joins TRBV4-1 and TRBJ2-5, with 15 bases identical to TRBD2. J lost 4 bases, V lost 4 bases, and 4 bases had no gene match. The CDR3 has 16 residues. Germline CDR1 MGHRA, CDR2 YSYEKL. Here the CDR3 reads CASSRGLAGGRETQYF. The CDR3 DNA follows: TGCGCCAGCAGCCGCGGACTAGCGGGGGGGAGAGAGACCCAGTACTTC.

The chain couples TRBV12-3 or TRBV12-4 to TRBJ2-7; 12 nucleotides line up with TRBD2. The CDR3 is made up of 17 amino acids. Trimming cost V 3 bases and J 0 bases; bases outside gene matches: 6. The CDR3 DNA follows: TGTGCCAGCAGTTTCTCTAGCGGGAGGGAAAACTCCTACGAGCAGTACTTC. Translating it yields CASSFSSGRENSYEQYF.

This clonotype turned up a few times. The CDR3: CASSLIRNTEAFF. The CDR3 DNA reads as TGTGCCAGCAGCTTAATTAGAAACACTGAAGCTTTCTTT. The chain carries TRBV7-9 and TRBJ1-1, with D unclear. The CDR3 has 13 amino acids. The V gene lost 2 bases and the J gene lost 2 bases, with 6 bases spanning the gap. From germline, CDR1 is SEHNR and CDR2 FQNEAQ (reference sequence).

The rearrangement joins TRBV30 to TRBJ2-7; D not resolved. Germline CDR1 is GTSNPN and CDR2 is SVGIG (reference sequence). V lost 0 bases and J lost 2, with 2 bases in between. This CDR3 has 11 residues. CDR3 protein: CAWSVAYEQYF. The CDR3 coding sequence is TGTGCCTGGAGTGTCGCCTACGAGCAGTACTTC.

There are a few counts of this clonotype. The V gene is TRBV20-1, the J gene TRBJ2-7, with 8 bases identical to TRBD1. CDR1 and CDR2 (germline): DFQATT, SNEGSKA (reference sequence). The CDR3 totals 13 residues. V shed 6 bases and J 4 bases; nucleotides not matched to a gene: 8. CDR3 in amino acids: CSAPRTGIYEQYF. CDR3 nucleotide sequence: TGCAGTGCCCCCCGGACAGGGATTTACGAGCAGTACTTC.

This clonotype was seen ten or more times. This chain connects TRBV20-1 to TRBJ2-7; no clear D gene. Trimming removed 0 bases at V and 2 bases at J, with 5 bases between. The CDR3 consists of 12 residues. Germline CDR1 DFQATT, CDR2 SNEGSKA (reference sequence). The CDR3 reads CSARDRPYEQYF. DNA of the CDR3: TGCAGTGCTAGAGATAGGCCCTACGAGCAGTACTTC.

The genes are TRBV14 and TRBJ2-5; no clear D gene. Trimming stripped 4 bases from V and 0 bases from J, with 6 bases between. Germline V lookup: CDR1 SGHDN, CDR2 FVKESK. This CDR3 has 13 residues. The CDR3 DNA reads as TGTGCCAGCAGCCCTTTTGACCAAGAGACCCAGTACTTC. Protein sequence: CASSPFDQETQYF.

This clonotype was detected only a few times. In nucleotides, the CDR3 is TGTGCCAGCATCTCGACAGCCTCTGGAAACACCATATATTTT. This codes for CASISTASGNTIYF. The rearrangement uses TRBV28 and TRBJ1-3; D is perhaps TRBD1 (5 bases). Germline V CDR1 and CDR2: MDHEN, SYDVKM. CDR3 length: 14 amino acids. Trimming removed 7 bases at V and 0 bases at J, with 10 bases between.

The chain joins TRBV15 to TRBJ1-2; possibly TRBD1 for D (5 bases). The CDR3 covers 15 residues. V was trimmed by 0 bases and J by 5 bases, leaving 13 bases between them. Germline CDR1 LNHNV, CDR2 YYDKDF (reference sequence). CDR3 coding DNA: TGTGCCACCAGCAGAGAGCCTGTCTGGGGGTATGGCTACACCTTC. The encoded protein is CATSREPVWGYGYTF.

The chain couples TRBV5-1 to TRBJ2-7, with 9 bases that match TRBD1. J lost 5 bases, V lost 4 bases, and 13 bases had no gene match. Germline CDR1 SGHRS, CDR2 YFSETQ. The CDR3 consists of 16 residues. The CDR3 nucleotides are TGCGCCAGCAGCCCGAAATCGGGACAGGGATCCGACGAGCAGTACTTC. It codes for CASSPKSGQGSDEQYF.

This chain's CDR3 is CASSGLAGTHEQFF. The CDR3 region has the DNA TGTGCCAGCAGTGGGCTAGCGGGAACGCATGAGCAGTTCTTC. The chain recombines TRBV25-1 with TRBJ2-1; 9 nucleotides line up with TRBD2. The ends lost 4 bases at V and 8 bases at J; junction bases unmatched: 6. Germline V gives CDR1 MGHDK, CDR2 SYGVNS. This CDR3 comprises 14 residues.

This clonotype was found a few times. This chain joins TRBV5-4 and TRBJ2-7; 8 nucleotides match TRBD1. Germline CDR1 reads SGHNT; CDR2 reads YYREEE (reference sequence). The CDR3 runs 14 residues. V dropped 4 bases and J dropped 4; count of bases not matched to a gene: 7. The CDR3 spells CASSDGQGRYEQYF. CDR3 bases: TGTGCCAGCAGCGACGGACAGGGCCGGTACGAGCAGTACTTC.

The chain is built from TRBV5-6 and TRBJ2-5, with D possibly being TRBD1 (5 bases). The CDR3 totals 14 residues. Trimming left V 0 bases short and J 2 bases short, with 8 bases between. In germline, CDR1 is SGHDT, CDR2 YYEEEE. The CDR3 sequence is CASSLEGWQETQYF. CDR3 bases: TGTGCCAGCAGCTTGGAGGGGTGGCAAGAGACCCAGTACTTC.

The CDR3 reads CASRQGLSNQPQHF. The CDR3 DNA sequence: TGTGCCAGCAGACAGGGTCTCAGCAATCAGCCCCAGCATTTT. This rearrangement joins TRBV12-3 or TRBV12-4 to TRBJ1-5; possibly TRBD1 for D (6 bases). CDR3 length: 14 amino acids. Trimming took off 6 bases at V and 1 base at J, with 10 bases between the two ends.